Described below is a single T cell receptor beta chain sequence and its context. Its antigen remains unidentified. No base qualities exist here, and no much larger clone lies one base off it. The cohort comprised several hundred healthy bone marrow donors. At the time of sampling, every cohort member was nominally healthy, though immune exposures that went unrecorded were likely present. The donor tested CMV seronegative, placing the donor among the 350 to 400 seronegative members of the cohort. A peripheral blood sample was provided by each donor, and peripheral blood mononuclear cells were used for TCR beta sequencing. Genomic DNA was extracted from the blood cell samples with the Qiagen DNeasy Blood Extraction Kit. This sample stems from a study of cytomegalovirus exposure and HLA in healthy donors (dated 2017 in TCRdb). Study-level background: According to an earlier analysis of 550 to 750 of the donors, 150 million to 200 million T cells yielded some 110 million unique TCR beta sequences and 276 Gb of sequence data. An early release that covered around 590 HLA-typed donors contained approximately 290 gigabases of sequencing data and 75 million to 100 million unique TCR sequences. Among the roughly 400 genotyped donors, approximately 76% belonged to the genetic ancestry cluster associated with self-reported Caucasian donors. The study aimed to test whether cataloging public T cell receptors could reveal signatures of past pathogen exposure. Using immunosequencing, the study profiled T cell repertoires from around 680 subjects and related those repertoires to cytomegalovirus serostatus. Besides the first cohort of 666 subjects, a separate validation cohort made up of 95 to 150 different subjects was used. To predict cytomegalovirus infection status, the study brought together high-throughput TCR immunosequencing, statistical association of individual TCRs with disease status, and machine learning. In a later analysis, previously published TCR beta repertoires from 600 to 850 donors were re-analyzed and high-resolution HLA genotyping was added so that TCR occurrence patterns could be studied. In the later analysis, no new phenotypic data were used to find candidate immune exposures; instead, reliance was placed on TCR beta sequences and their occurrence across donors. In an earlier analysis of 500 to 650 of the donors, high-throughput TCR beta sequencing was used to judge whether each TCR beta V gene segment behaved as functional or pseudogenic. Donor age, sex, ethnicity and CMV serostatus were compiled alongside the repertoire data. A later genetic analysis took genome-wide SNP genotypes for 398 of the 666 donors and used that subset as a discovery cohort. Every repertoire in the discovery cohort had been generated on one and the same sequencing platform. HLA typing included class I and class II loci at four-digit resolution. The number of donors typed differed by locus, with 629-630 for A, B, C, DRB1 and DQB1, approximately 500 for DQA1, 600 to 610 for DPA1, and approximately 470 for DPB1. About five DR-DQ haplotypes were treated as single units for association and clustering because of strong linkage in the cohort. Among about 390 genotyped donors of the cohort, an average of approximately 250,000 unique TCR beta nucleotide sequences were sequenced per donor, roughly a sixth of them non-productive. Summary of the overall study and its limitations: According to a later analysis, TCR association rates differed among HLA loci, with DRB1 alleles showing the most associated TCRs and HLA-C alleles showing the fewest. Linkage disequilibrium might explain the correlated functional status among segregating V segments, but an unknown experimental factor could not be excluded. In vitro tests confirmed that a few of the cytomegalovirus-associated TCR beta chains recognize cytomegalovirus antigens. In a later analysis, HLA-associated TCR beta chains showed more clonal expansion and lower generation probabilities than non-associated chains that were equally common. The classifier was reported to diagnose cytomegalovirus status with high specificity and sensitivity in both the original and validation cohorts. V-gene and J-gene trimming of TCR beta chains was associated with a missense DCLRE1C variant in a later genetic analysis, and the association was replicated in an independent cohort. Some IMGT-functional V segments, including TRBV6-2 and TRBV6-3, could not be distinguished by the 87-base-pair reads and were therefore excluded. Because HLA typing was unavailable for some donors at each locus, only the typed subset was used in association tests. It was suggested by the authors that the approach could potentially be generalized to other disease states and immunological phenotypes. The study gave a list of some 150 TCR beta chains associated with cytomegalovirus. A later analysis reported that several top co-occurrence clusters appeared linked to parvovirus B19, influenza, CMV and Epstein-Barr virus. Compared with the roughly 710-donor mean, donors in an Asian-associated ancestry cluster had fewer N-insertions in productive TCRs, according to a later genetic analysis. The earlier analysis of nearly 600 of the donors excluded 15 to 20 rarely observed V segments, including chromosome 9 orphons, because counts were too low. At a false discovery rate of 0.05, a later analysis linked some 17,000 TCR beta sequences to specific HLA alleles. A cluster of highly shared sequence variants was judged likely to be a technical artifact of the sequencing pipeline. A further reported finding was that TCR beta sequences accurately predicted the HLA-A and HLA-B alleles for most subjects in the first cohort. Most TCR sequences were observed very rarely across donors, whereas some public TCRs were present in many individuals. According to a later analysis, most CMV-associated TCR beta chains appeared to be HLA-restricted, and the HLA associations seemed to be driven largely by CMV exposure. Broadly in line with IMGT annotations, most TCR beta V segments showed up in productive rearrangements about 90% or about 30% of the time in an earlier analysis of about 500 of the donors. Strong co-occurrence of HLA alleles, especially DR and DQ, made assigning TCR associations to individual alleles difficult. Sequencing depth was assumed to be roughly uniform across donors in the presence/absence analyses, though that assumption may not hold. Only TCR beta chains were sequenced in this cohort, and the absence of alpha or paired-chain data limited detectable features. The only immune exposure information available for the cohort was CMV serostatus.

Inclusive of the bounding cysteine and phenylalanine, the CDR3 is 14 residues long. The retained sequence is limited to the CDR3, 42 bases, with the frame set at the first base. The germline V gene (reference sequence) sets CDR1 to SEHNR and CDR2 to FQNEAQ. V is reduced by 3 bases and J by 5 bases, leaving a spacing of 11 bases between them. Libraries were made using the immunoSEQ multiplex PCR assay. For the multiplex PCR, a mixture combining 60 forward primers for TCR Vbeta segments and 13 reverse primers for TCR Jbeta segments was used. Amplification of the CDR3 region of rearranged TCR beta genes was performed with a multiplex PCR assay on genomic DNA. Amplified TCR beta libraries were sequenced as 87-base-pair reads on the Illumina HiSeq System. The study's own analysis went as follows. A later analysis counted approximately 76 million unique TCR beta chains across the 666 repertoires, and some 11 million of these chains were shared by at least two donors. A nearest-neighbor algorithm error-corrected the raw reads and collapsed the reads into unique sequences, merging closely related sequences to remove PCR and sequencing errors. V, D and J gene segments were assigned by aligning CDR3 sequences to IMGT reference sequences. For a sequence to be retained, a match of at least six nucleotides to both a V gene segment and a J gene segment was required. Rearrangements were called productive when the CDR3 lacked stop codons and stayed in frame with V and J; all others were non-productive. Following IMGT convention, CDR3 was defined as the stretch from the second conserved V-encoded cysteine up to the conserved J-encoded phenylalanine. In an earlier analysis of just under 600 of the donors, sequences lacking an unambiguous match to a single V gene segment were excluded. In an earlier analysis of 587 of the donors, V segments were called functional above 56.7% productive rearrangements and were called segregating when the between-donor standard deviation exceeded 5%. To diagnose cytomegalovirus status from the catalog of TCR beta chain sequences, a statistical classification framework was built. V and J gene assignment, in a later analysis, came from comparing TCR nucleotide sequences with IMGT/GENE-DB human TR gene sequences. A later analysis assigned CDR3 sequences and most-parsimonious VDJ recombination scenarios with the TCRdist pipeline. In a later analysis, each TCR beta chain was defined by its CDR3 amino acid sequence together with its V-gene family, and reads without a unique V-gene family were excluded. In a later analysis, nearly 600 highly shared, low-generation-probability nucleotide sequences were removed to address suspected cross-contamination and a sequencing artifact. In a later analysis, a clonal expansion index was calculated for each public chain from normalized within-repertoire ranks of inferred template counts. In a later analysis, generation probabilities were computed with a VDJ recombination model fitted to out-of-frame rearrangements, and the resulting probabilities were checked against IGoR. In a later analysis, TCR-TCR, TCR-HLA and TCR-CMV co-occurrence was scored with hypergeometric tests, and a repertoire-size bias correction was applied to TCR pairs. A later analysis estimated false discovery rates by permuting HLA or CMV assignments 20 times. A later analysis grouped co-occurring TCRs with DBSCAN, adding TCRdist sequence similarity when clustering within HLA-allele-positive subsets. Co-occurrence clustering excluded repertoires with fewer than 30,000 or more than 120,000 public chains, plus five with anomalous nucleotide sharing. Here the immuneACCESS table is served through TCRdb, limited to in-frame sequences with V and J called. Missing clones are a known gap in these copies; in checked studies unresolved V genes cover under half, and the rest lacks a known reason. V and J calls and clone size are as listed in that table; D and trimming were resolved from the DNA. This sample comprises 150,000 or so clones, 60% to 80% of them detected only once. The biggest ten clones account for roughly 7% of the sample.

Sequenced material: PBMCs. The receptor chain draws on TRBV7-9 and TRBJ2-1, with the D gene not confidently named. The clonotype comes from a male donor in good health and CMV-seronegative. The nucleotide sequence is TGTGCCAGCAGCTTCTTTTTTGGAGACAATGAGCAGTTCTTC. The translation is CASSFFFGDNEQFF.